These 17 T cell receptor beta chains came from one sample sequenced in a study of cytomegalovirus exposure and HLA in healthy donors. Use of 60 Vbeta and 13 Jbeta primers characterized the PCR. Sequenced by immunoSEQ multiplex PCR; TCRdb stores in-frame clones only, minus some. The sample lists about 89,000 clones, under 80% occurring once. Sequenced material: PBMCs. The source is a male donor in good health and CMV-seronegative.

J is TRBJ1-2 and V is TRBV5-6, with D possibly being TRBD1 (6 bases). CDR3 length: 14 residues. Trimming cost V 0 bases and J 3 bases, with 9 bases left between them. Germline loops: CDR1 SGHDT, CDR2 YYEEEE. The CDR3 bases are TGTGCCAGCAGCTTGGGACAGGACTACTATGGCTACACCTTC. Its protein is CASSLGQDYYGYTF.

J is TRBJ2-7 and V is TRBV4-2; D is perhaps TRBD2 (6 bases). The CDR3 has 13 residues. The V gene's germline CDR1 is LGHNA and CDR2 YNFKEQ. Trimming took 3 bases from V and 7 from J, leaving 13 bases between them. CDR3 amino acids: CASSHGPRGEQYF. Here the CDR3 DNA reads TGTGCCAGCAGCCACGGACCGCGGGGTGAGCAGTACTTC.

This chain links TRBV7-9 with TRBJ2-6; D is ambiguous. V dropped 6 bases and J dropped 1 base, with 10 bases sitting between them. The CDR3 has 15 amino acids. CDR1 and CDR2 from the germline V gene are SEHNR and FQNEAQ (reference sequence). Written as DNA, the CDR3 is TGTGCCAGCAGAGACTTTTGGTCTGGGGCCAACGTCCTGACTTTC. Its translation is CASRDFWSGANVLTF.

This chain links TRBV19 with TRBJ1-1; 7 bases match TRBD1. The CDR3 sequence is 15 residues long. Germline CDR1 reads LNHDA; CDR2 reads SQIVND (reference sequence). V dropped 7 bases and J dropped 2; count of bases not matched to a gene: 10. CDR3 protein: CASNKDRNLNTEAFF. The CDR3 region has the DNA TGTGCCAGTAATAAGGACAGGAACTTAAACACTGAAGCTTTCTTT.

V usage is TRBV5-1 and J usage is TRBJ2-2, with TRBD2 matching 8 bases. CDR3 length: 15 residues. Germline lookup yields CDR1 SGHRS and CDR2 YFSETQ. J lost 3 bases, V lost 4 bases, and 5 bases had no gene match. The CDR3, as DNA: TGCGCCAGCAGCCAAATGACTAGCGACACCGGGGAGCTGTTTTTT. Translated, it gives CASSQMTSDTGELFF.

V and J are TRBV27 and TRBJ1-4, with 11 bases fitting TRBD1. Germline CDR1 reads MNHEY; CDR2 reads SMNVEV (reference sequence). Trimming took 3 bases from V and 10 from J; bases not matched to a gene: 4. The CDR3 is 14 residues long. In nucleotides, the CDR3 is TGTGCCAGCAGTTTCGGGACAGGGGGAAGAAAACTGTTTTTT. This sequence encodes CASSFGTGGRKLFF.

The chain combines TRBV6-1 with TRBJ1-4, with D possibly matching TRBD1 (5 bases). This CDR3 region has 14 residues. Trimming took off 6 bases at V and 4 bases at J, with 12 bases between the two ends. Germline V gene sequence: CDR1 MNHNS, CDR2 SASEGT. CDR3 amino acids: CASRGWGGNEKLFF. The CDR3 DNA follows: TGTGCCAGCAGGGGCTGGGGGGGTAATGAAAAACTGTTTTTT.

CDR3 coding DNA: TGTGCCTGGAGTATCCCATTGACAGGGAAAGAGACCCAGTACTTC. As protein: CAWSIPLTGKETQYF. The chain carries TRBV30 and TRBJ2-5; the match to TRBD1 covers 7 bases. The ends lost 2 bases at V and 3 bases at J; junction bases unmatched: 9. Germline CDR1 GTSNPN, CDR2 SVGIG (reference sequence). The CDR3 is made up of 15 amino acids.

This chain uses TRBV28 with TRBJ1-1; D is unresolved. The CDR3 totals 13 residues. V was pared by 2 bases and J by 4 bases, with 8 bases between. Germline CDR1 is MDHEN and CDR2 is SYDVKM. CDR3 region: CASSLLSPTEAFF. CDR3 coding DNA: TGTGCCAGCAGTTTACTCTCCCCCACTGAAGCTTTCTTT.

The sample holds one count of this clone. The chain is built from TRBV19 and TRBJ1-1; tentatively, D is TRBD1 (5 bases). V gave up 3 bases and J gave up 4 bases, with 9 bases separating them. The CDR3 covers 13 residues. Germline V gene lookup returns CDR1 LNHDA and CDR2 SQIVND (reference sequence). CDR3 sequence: CASSIQGSTEAFF. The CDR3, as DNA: TGTGCCAGTAGTATCCAGGGTAGCACTGAAGCTTTCTTT.

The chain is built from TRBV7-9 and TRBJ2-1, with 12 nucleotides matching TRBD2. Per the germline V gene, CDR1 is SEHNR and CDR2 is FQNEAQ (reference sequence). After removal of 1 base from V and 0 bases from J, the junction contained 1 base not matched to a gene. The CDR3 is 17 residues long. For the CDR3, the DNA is TGTGCCAGCAGCTTAGGGGGACTAGCGGGCTCCTACAATGAGCAGTTCTTC. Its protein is CASSLGGLAGSYNEQFF.

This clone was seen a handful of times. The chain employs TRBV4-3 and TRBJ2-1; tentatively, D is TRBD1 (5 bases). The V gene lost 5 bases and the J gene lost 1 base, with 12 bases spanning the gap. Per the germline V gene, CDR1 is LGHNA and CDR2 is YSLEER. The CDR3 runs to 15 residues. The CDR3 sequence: CASSEDKGSYNEQFF. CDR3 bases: TGCGCCAGCAGCGAGGACAAGGGATCCTACAATGAGCAGTTCTTC.

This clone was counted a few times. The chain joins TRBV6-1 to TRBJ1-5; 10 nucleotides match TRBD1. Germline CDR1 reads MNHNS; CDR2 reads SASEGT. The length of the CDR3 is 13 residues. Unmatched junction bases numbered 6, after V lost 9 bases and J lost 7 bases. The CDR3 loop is CASGGTGVQPQHF. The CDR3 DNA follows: TGTGCCAGTGGTGGGACAGGGGTCCAGCCCCAGCATTTT.

CDR3 sequence: CASSLLPARGISGANVLTF. DNA of the CDR3: TGTGCCAGCAGCTTACTCCCTGCCCGCGGGATCTCTGGGGCCAACGTCCTGACTTTC. The chain carries TRBV7-3 and TRBJ2-6; D might be TRBD2 (6 bases). CDR1 is SGHTA, CDR2 FQGTGA, per germline. The germline V and J ends were trimmed by 2 bases and 0 bases, with 17 bases remaining between them. The CDR3 is made up of 19 amino acids.

Written as DNA, the CDR3 is TGTGCCAGCAGTGCGGGACTCCCCCTAGGTTCGAATGAGCAGTTCTTC. Amino acid sequence: CASSAGLPLGSNEQFF. This sequence joins TRBV25-1 and TRBJ2-1; TRBD2 is a possible D gene (6 bases). The germline V gene encodes CDR1 MGHDK and CDR2 SYGVNS. CDR3 length equals 16 residues. V lost 4 bases and J lost 7, with 20 bases in between.

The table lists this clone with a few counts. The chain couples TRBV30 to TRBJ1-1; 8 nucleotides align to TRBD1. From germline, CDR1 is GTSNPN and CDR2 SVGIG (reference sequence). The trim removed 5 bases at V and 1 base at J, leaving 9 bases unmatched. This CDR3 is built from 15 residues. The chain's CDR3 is CAWGTGTGRNTEAFF. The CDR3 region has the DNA TGTGCCTGGGGGACAGGCACTGGAAGGAACACTGAAGCTTTCTTT.

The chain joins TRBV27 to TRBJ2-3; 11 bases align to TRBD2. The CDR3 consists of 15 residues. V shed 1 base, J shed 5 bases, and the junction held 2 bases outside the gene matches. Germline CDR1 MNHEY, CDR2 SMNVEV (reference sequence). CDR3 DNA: TGTGCCAGCAGTTTATTAGCGGGAGGGGGAGATACGCAGTATTTT. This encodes CASSLLAGGGDTQYF.